This entry concerns a single T cell receptor beta chain. The protocol was immunoSEQ multiplex PCR, while the TCRdb copy is restricted to in-frame clones and leaves out a portion. The sample records about 110,000 clones, roughly nine tenths being singletons. This entry belongs to a study of T cell responses to AZD1222 COVID-19 vaccine. The CDR3 length is 15 residues. Germline CDR1 and CDR2: MNHEY and SVGAGI. Trimming removed 5 bases from V and 4 bases from J, with 17 bases in between. This TCR was sampled from an adult in good health. The rearrangement links TRBV6-5 to TRBJ1-1; D may be TRBD1 (5 bases). This sample comprised peripheral blood, obtained on day 0 of MenACWY control vaccination. The CDR3 DNA reads as TGTGCCAGCAGTACCACCCTGGGAGGGGCCACTGAAGCTTTCTTT. This codes for CASSTTLGGATEAFF.